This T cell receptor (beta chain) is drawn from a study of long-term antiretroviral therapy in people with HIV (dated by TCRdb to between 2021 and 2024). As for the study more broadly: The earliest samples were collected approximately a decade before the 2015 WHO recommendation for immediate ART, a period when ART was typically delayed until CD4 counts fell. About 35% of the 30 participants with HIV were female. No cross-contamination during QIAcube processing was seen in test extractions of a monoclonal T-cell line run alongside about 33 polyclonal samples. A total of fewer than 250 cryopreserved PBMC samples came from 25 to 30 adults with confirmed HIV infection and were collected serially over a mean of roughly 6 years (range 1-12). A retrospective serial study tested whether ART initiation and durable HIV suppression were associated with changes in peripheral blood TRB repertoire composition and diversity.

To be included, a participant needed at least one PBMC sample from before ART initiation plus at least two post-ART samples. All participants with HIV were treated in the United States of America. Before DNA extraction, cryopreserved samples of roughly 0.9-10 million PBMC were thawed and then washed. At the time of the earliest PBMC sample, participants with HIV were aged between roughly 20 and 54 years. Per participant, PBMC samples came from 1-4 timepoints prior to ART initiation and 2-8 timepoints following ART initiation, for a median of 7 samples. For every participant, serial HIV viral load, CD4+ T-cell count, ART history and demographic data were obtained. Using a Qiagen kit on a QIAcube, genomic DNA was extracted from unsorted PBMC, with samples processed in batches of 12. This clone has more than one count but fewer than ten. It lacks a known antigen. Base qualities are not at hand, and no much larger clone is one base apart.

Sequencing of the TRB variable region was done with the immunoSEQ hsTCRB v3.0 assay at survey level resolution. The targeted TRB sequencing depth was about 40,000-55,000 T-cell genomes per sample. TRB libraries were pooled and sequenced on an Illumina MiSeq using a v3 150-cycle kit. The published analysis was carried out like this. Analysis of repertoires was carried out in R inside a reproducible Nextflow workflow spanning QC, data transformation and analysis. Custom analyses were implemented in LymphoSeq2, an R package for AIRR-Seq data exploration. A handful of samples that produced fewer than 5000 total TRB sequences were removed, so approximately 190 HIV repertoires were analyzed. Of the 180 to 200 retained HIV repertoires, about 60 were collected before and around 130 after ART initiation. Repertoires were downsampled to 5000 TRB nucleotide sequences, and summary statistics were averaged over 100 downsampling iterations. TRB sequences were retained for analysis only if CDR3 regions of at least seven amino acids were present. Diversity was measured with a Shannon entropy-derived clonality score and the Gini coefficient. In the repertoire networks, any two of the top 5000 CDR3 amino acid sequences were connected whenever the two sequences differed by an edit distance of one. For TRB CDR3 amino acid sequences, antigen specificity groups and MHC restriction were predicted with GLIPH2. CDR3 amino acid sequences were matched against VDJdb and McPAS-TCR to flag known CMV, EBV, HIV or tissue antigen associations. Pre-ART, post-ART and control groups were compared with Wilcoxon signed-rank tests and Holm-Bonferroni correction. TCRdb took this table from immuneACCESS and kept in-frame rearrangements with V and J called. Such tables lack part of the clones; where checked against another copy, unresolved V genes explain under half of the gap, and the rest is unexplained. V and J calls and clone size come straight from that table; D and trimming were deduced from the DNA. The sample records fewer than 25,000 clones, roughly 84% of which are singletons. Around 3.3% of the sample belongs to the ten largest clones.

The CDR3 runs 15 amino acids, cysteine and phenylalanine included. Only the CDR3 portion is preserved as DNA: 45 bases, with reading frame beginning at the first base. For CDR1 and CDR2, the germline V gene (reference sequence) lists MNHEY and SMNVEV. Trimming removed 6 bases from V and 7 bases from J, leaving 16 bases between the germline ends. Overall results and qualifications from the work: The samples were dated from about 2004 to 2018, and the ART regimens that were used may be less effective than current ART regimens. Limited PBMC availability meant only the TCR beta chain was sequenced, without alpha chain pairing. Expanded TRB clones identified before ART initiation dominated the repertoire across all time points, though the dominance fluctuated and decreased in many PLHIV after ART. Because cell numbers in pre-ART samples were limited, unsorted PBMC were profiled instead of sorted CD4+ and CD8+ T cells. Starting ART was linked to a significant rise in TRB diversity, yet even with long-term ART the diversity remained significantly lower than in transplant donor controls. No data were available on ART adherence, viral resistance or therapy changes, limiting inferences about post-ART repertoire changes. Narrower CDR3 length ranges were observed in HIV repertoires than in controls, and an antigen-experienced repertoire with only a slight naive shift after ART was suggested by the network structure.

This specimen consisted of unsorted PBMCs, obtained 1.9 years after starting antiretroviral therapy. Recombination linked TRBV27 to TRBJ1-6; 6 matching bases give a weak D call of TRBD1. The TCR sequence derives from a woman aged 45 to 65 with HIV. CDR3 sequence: CASRSGRGYNSPLHF. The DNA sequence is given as TGTGCCAGCAGGAGTGGCAGGGGATACAATTCACCCCTCCACTTT.